This section outlines one T cell receptor beta chain sequence together with its context. The antigen is undetermined. A mixed TRB-A/B primer pool amplified rearranged TRB by multiplex touch-down PCR. One entry per CDR3 protein results from TCRdb running MiXCR on the multiplex PCR reads. This sample has 9,400 or so distinct CDR3 sequences, with 35% to 50% found just once. The data stem from a study of T cell repertoires in aging, cancer and after chemotherapy. Points from the study as a whole: Loss of evenness, beyond lost richness, contributed to age-related TCR diversity decline in cancer patients.

Peripheral blood genomic DNA, not sorted cells or RNA, was the template. Germline lookup yields CDR1 MNHEY and CDR2 SMNVEV (reference sequence). V lost 3 bases, J lost 7 bases, and 7 bases stayed unmatched. The CDR3 sequence is 15 residues long. The sequence derives from a human donor in good health. The V and J genes are TRBV27 and TRBJ2-1; 9 positions match TRBD2. Sequences were obtained from blood. As DNA, the CDR3 is TGTGCCAGCAGTTTTAATGCGGGAGGGCCGAATGAGCAGTTCTTC. It specifies CASSFNAGGPNEQFF.